This entry describes one T cell receptor (beta chain). What it binds is unknown. J was trimmed by 6 bases and V by 0 bases; bases with no gene match: 8. This CDR3 has 15 amino acids. Germline assignment: CDR1 SGHRS and CDR2 YFSETQ. The data are from a study of cytomegalovirus exposure and HLA in healthy donors. Study at large: Later, an analysis reported that the 130 or so validation repertoires had used the same platform as the roughly 700 first-cohort repertoires.

Study-level results: In a later analysis, first-cohort TCR clusters were found to tend to co-occur in the approximately 110 validation repertoires. According to the study, 160 or so TCR beta chains were cytomegalovirus-associated.

Using immunoSEQ multiplex PCR, the repertoire was profiled, and TCRdb retains in-frame clones only, with some absent. This table holds about 130,000 clones, roughly nine tenths found once. Input material: PBMCs. The V and J genes are TRBV5-1 and TRBJ1-2, with 7 bases matching TRBD1. The clonotype comes from a woman aged 18-29 years in good health and CMV-seropositive. CDR3 protein: CASSLDRGGYDGYTF. The CDR3 coding sequence is TGCGCCAGCAGCTTGGACAGGGGAGGTTACGATGGCTACACCTTC. Complete variable domain (other parts from reference TRBV5-1 and TRBJ1-2): KAGVTQTPRYLIKTRGQQVTLSCSPISGHRSVSWYQQTPGQGLQFLFEYFSETQRNKGNFPGRFSGRQFSNSRSEMNVSTLELGDSALYLCASSLDRGGYDGYTFGSGTRLTVV.